This paragraph reports one T cell receptor beta chain. Its antigen is currently unknown. Germline is not matched at one junction end, which may reflect a read error. CDR1 is SGDLS, CDR2 YYNGEE, per germline. This CDR3 has 14 amino acids. The entry originates in a study of OX40 agonist ivuxolimab in advanced cancers. Clones were sequenced by immunoSEQ multiplex PCR, and TCRdb holds only the in-frame ones, with some missing. The sample lists about 13,000 clones, approximately 84% occurring once. Study conclusions and caveats: Dose levels from 0.1 to 3.0 mg/kg saw CD4+ and CD8+ blood T cells expand clonally by week 6.

The chain combines TRBV9 with TRBJ2-5; a weak D match, TRBD1 (5 bases). The specimen comprised CD4+ or CD8+ T cells sorted from blood, sampled in a trial of the OX40 agonist ivuxolimab. This receptor was taken from an adult with an advanced solid tumor such as melanoma, head and neck, liver or kidney cancer. The CDR3 protein is CASGVVEGAETQYF. The CDR3 DNA sequence: TGTGCCAGCGGCGTAGTGGAAGGGGCTGAGACCCAGTACTTC.